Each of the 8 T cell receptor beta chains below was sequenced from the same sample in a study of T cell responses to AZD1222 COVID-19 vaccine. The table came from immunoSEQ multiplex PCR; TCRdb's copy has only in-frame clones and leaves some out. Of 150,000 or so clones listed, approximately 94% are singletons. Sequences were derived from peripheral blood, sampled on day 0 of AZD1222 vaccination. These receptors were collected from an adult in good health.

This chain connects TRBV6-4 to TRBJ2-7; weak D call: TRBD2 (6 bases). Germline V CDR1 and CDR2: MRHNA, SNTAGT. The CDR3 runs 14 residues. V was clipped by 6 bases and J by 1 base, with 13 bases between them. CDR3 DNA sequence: TGTGCCAGCAGAGATATGGAGGGATCCTACGAGCAGTACTTC. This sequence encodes CASRDMEGSYEQYF.

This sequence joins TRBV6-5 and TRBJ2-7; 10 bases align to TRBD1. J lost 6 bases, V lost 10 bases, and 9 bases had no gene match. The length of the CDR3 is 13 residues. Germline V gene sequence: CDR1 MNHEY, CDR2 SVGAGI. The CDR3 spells CATLGTGVSEQYF. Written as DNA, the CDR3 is TGTGCCACCCTCGGGACAGGGGTGAGCGAGCAGTACTTC.

CDR3 protein: CASSPQITSGATKNIQYF. CDR3 nucleotide sequence: TGTGCCAGCAGTCCTCAAATCACTAGCGGGGCTACCAAAAACATTCAGTACTTC. The chain carries TRBV6-6 and TRBJ2-4; 10 bases are shared with TRBD2. The J segment lost 2 bases and the V segment lost 5 bases, leaving 12 bases of the junction unmatched. This CDR3 has 18 amino acids. Per germline, CDR1 MNHNY and CDR2 SVGAGI (reference sequence).

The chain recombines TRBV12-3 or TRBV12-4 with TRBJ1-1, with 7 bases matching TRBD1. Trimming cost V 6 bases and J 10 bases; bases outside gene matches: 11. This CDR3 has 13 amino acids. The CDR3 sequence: CASRTAGGWGAFF. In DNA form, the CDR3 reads TGTGCCAGCAGGACCGCAGGGGGATGGGGAGCTTTCTTT.

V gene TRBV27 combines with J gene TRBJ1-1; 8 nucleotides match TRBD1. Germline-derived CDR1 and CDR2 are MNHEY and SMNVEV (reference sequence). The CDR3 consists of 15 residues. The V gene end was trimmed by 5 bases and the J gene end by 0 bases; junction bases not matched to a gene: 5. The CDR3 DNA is TGTGCCAGCAGTGACAGGGGCACCTTGAACACTGAAGCTTTCTTT. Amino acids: CASSDRGTLNTEAFF.

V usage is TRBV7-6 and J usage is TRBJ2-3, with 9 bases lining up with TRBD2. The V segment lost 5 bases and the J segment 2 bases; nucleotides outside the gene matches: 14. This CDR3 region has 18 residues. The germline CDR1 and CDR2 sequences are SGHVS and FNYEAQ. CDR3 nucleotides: TGTGCCAGCAGCGTGATAGCGGGGGACGACCTACCCACAGATACGCAGTATTTT. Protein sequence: CASSVIAGDDLPTDTQYF.

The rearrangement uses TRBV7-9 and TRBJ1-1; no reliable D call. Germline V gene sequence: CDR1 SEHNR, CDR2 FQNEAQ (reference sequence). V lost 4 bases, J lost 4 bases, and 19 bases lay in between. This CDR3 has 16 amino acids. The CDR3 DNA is TGTGCCAGCAGCTCTATTCCGGCCGGGCCGGGCACTGAAGCTTTCTTT. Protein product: CASSSIPAGPGTEAFF.

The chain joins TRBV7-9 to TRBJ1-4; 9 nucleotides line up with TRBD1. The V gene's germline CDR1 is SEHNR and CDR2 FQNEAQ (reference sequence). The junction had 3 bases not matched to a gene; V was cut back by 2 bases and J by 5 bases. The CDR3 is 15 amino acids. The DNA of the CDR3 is TGTGCCAGCAGCTTACGGACAGGGGTAAATGAAAAACTGTTTTTT. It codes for CASSLRTGVNEKLFF.